This T cell receptor (beta chain) is drawn from a study of kidney transplant recipient with SARS-CoV-2 infection (dated by TCRdb to the early 2020s). A note on this clonotype: The specificity of this receptor is unknown. The record has no base qualities; no much larger clone is one base away.

From its cysteine to its phenylalanine, the CDR3 spans 16 amino acids. Only the CDR3 portion is preserved as DNA: 48 bases, with reading frame beginning at the first base. The germline ends are 23 bases apart after V is trimmed by 7 bases and J by 4 bases. Sequencing took place on an Illumina MiSeq. Profiling of the peripheral T cell repertoire targeted human TCRbeta genes. The study's own analysis went as follows. Differential clonotype abundance was tested with beta-binomial modelling to account for variability over time. Clonotypes that had expanded were screened against the ImmuneCODE reference database of SARS-CoV-2-associated TCRs and mapped onto regions of the viral genome. Additional analyses of the repertoire looked at TRBV gene usage, CDR3 length, CDR3 amino acid overlap between time points, clonotype abundance distributions and Jaccard similarity. TCRdb trimmed the raw reads at Q25, called clones with MiXCR and kept productive beta chains. Identical CDR3 proteins give one entry, which carries the most common genes and DNA. These V and J calls originate from TCRdb's pipeline instead of the authors' own analysis. This sample lists fewer than 250,000 distinct CDR3 sequences; about 28% were detected once. The ten top clones hold roughly 7% of the sample.

The label giving this sample's time point can be read as: pre-pandemic baseline sample and day 111 after first positive SARS-CoV-2 test. The sample consisted of a blood sample, taken at baseline and on day 111 from a kidney transplant recipient. The V and J segments used are TRBV5-7 and TRBJ1-2; no D gene can be assigned with confidence. TRBV5-7 is filed as an ORF, its function uncertain. This receptor was taken from a male patient between 25 and 39 years old who had COVID-19 and was a kidney transplant recipient. After a transplant, the graft donor may have provided part of the T cells. The CDR3 protein sequence reads: CASQTCLARKTYGYTF. The bases read TGTGCCAGCCAGACATGTCTTGCGCGAAAGACCTATGGCTACACCTTC.